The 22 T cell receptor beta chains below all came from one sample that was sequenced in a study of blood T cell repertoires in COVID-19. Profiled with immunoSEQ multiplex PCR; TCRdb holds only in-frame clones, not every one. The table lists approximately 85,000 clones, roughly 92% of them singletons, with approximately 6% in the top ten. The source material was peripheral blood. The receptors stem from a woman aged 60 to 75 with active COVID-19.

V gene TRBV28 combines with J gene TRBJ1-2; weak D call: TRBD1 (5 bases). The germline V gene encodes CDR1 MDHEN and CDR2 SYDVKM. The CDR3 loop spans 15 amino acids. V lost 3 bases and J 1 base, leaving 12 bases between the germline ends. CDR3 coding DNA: TGTGCCAGCAGTTTTCCTCCAGGGAATAACTATGGCTACACCTTC. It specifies CASSFPPGNNYGYTF.

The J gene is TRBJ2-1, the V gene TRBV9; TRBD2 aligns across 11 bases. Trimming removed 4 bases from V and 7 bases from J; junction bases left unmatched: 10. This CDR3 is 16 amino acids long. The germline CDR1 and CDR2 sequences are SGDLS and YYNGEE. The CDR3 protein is CASSFYSGGAENEQFF. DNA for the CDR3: TGTGCCAGCAGCTTTTATAGCGGGGGGGCCGAAAATGAGCAGTTCTTC.

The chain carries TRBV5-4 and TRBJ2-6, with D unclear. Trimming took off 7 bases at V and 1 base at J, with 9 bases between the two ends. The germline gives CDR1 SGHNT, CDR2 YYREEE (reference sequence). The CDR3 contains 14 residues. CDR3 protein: CASSSRSGANVLTF. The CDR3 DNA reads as TGTGCCAGCTCCTCTCGGTCTGGGGCCAACGTCCTGACTTTC.

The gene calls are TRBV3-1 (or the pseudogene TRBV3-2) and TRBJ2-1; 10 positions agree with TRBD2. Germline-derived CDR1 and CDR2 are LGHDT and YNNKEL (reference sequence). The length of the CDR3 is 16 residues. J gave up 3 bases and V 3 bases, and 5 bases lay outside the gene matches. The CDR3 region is CASSHQTSGFYNEQFF. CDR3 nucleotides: TGTGCCAGCAGCCACCAGACTAGCGGGTTCTACAATGAGCAGTTCTTC.

The CDR3 sequence is CAWTARVLGRTEAFF. The CDR3 DNA follows: TGTGCCTGGACCGCCCGGGTCTTAGGGAGAACTGAAGCTTTCTTT. The chain carries TRBV30 and TRBJ1-1; D unclear. The V and J ends lost 4 bases and 5 bases respectively, with 20 bases between them. Per the germline V gene, CDR1 is GTSNPN and CDR2 is SVGIG (reference sequence). CDR3 length equals 15 residues.

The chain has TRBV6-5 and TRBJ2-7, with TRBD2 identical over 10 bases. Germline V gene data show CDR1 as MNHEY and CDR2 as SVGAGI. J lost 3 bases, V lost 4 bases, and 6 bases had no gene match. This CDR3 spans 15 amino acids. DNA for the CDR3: TGTGCCAGCAGTTCCCCGACTAGCGGGTACTACGAGCAGTACTTC. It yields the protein CASSSPTSGYYEQYF.

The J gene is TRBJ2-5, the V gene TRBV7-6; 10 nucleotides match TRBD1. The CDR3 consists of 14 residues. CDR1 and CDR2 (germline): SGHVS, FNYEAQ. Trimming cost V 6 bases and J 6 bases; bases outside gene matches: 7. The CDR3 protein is CASRATGGGQTQYF. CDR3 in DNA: TGTGCCAGCAGAGCGACAGGGGGCGGGCAGACCCAGTACTTC.

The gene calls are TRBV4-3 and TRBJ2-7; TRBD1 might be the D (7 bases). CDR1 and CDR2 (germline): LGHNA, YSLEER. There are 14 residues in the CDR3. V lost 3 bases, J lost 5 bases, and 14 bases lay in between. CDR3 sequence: CASSHDREVDEQYF. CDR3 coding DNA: TGCGCCAGCAGCCATGACAGGGAGGTCGACGAGCAGTACTTC.

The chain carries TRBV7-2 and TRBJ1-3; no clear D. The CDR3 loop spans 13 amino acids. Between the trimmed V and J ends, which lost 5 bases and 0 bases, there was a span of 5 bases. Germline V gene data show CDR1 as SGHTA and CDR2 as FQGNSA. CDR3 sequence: CASSVNSGNTIYF. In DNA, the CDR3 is TGTGCCAGCAGCGTCAACTCTGGAAACACCATATATTTT.

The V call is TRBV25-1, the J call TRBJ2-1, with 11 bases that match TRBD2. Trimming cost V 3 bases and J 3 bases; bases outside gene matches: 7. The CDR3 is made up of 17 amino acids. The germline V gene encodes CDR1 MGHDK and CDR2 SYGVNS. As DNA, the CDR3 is TGTGCCAGCAGTGAGACGACTAGCGGGAAAAACTACAATGAGCAGTTCTTC. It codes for CASSETTSGKNYNEQFF. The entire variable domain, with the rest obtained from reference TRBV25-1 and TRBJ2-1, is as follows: EADIYQTPRYLVIGTGKKITLECSQTMGHDKMYWYQQDPGMELHLIHYSYGVNSTEKGDLSSESTVSRIRTEHFPLTLESARPSHTSQYLCASSETTSGKNYNEQFFGPGTRLTVL.

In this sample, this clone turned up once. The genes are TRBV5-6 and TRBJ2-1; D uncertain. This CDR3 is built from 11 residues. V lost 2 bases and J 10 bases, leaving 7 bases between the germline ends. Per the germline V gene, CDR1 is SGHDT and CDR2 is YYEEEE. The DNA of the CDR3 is TGTGCCAGCAGCTTAGTGGCCGAGCAGTTCTTC. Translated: CASSLVAEQFF. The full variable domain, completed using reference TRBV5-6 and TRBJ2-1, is DAGVTQSPTHLIKTRGQQVTLRCSPKSGHDTVSWYQQALGQGPQFIFQYYEEEERQRGNFPDRFSGHQFPNYSSELNVNALLLGDSALYLCASSLVAEQFFGPGTRLTVL.

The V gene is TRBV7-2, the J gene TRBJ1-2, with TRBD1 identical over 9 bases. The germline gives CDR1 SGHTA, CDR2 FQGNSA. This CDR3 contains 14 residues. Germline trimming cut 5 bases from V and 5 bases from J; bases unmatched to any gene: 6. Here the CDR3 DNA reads TGTGCCAGCAGCCCGGGGACAGGGATATATGGCTACACCTTC. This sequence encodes CASSPGTGIYGYTF.

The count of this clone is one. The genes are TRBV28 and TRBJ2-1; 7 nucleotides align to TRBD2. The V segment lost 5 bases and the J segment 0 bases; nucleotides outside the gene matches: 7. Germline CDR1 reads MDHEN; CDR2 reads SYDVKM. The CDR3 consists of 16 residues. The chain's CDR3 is CASSTTSVYSYNEQFF. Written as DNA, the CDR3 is TGTGCCAGCAGTACCACTAGCGTGTACTCCTACAATGAGCAGTTCTTC.

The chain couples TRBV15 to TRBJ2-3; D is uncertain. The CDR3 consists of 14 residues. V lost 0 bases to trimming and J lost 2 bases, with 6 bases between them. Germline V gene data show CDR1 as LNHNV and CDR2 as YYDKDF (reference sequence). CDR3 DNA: TGTGCCACCAGCAGAGAACAGACCACAGATACGCAGTATTTT. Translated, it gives CATSREQTTDTQYF.

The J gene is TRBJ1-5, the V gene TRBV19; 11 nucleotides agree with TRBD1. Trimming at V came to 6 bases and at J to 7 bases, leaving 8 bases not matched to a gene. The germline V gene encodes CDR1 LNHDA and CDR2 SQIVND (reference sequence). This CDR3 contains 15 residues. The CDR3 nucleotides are TGTGCCAGTAGAGGCAGGACAGGGGGCTGGCAGCCCCAGCATTTT. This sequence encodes CASRGRTGGWQPQHF.

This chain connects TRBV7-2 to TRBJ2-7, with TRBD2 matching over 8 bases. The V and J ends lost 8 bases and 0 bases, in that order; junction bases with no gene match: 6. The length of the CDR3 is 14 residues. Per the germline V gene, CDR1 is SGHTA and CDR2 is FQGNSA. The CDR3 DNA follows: TGTGCCAGCCATCCGGGAGGGTCCTCCTACGAGCAGTACTTC. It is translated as CASHPGGSSYEQYF.

CDR3 coding DNA: TGTGCCAGCAGCACGGGACTAGCGGGATCCTTATTCACAGATACGCAGTATTTT. As protein: CASSTGLAGSLFTDTQYF. The chain links TRBV7-3 to TRBJ2-3; TRBD2 matches 13 bases. Germline CDR1 and CDR2: SGHTA and FQGTGA. This CDR3 spans 18 amino acids. V trimming: 5 bases; J trimming: 2 bases; junction bases outside the gene matches: 10.

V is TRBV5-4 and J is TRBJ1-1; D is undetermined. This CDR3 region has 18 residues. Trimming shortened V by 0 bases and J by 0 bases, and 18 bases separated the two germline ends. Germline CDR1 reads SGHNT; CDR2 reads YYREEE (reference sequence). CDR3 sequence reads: CASSLARHNFPLNTEAFF. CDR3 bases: TGTGCCAGCAGCTTGGCCCGACACAATTTCCCCTTGAACACTGAAGCTTTCTTT.

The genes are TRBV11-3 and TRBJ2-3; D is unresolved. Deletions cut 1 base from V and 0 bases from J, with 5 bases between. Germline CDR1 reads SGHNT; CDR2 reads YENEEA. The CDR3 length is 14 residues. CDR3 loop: CASSLAGSTDTQYF. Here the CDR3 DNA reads TGTGCCAGCAGCTTAGCTGGCAGCACAGATACGCAGTATTTT. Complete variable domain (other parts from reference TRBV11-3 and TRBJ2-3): EAGVVQSPRYKIIEKKQPVAFWCNPISGHNTLYWYLQNLGQGPELLIRYENEEAVDDSQLPKDRFSAERLKGVDSTLKIQPAELGDSAVYLCASSLAGSTDTQYFGPGTRLTVL.

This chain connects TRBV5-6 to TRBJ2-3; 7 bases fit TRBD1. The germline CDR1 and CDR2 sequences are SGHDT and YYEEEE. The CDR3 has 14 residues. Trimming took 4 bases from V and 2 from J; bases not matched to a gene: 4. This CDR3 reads CASSRGTVTDTQYF. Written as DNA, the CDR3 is TGTGCCAGCAGCAGGGGGACAGTCACAGATACGCAGTATTTT. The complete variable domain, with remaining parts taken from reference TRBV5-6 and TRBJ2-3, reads DAGVTQSPTHLIKTRGQQVTLRCSPKSGHDTVSWYQQALGQGPQFIFQYYEEEERQRGNFPDRFSGHQFPNYSSELNVNALLLGDSALYLCASSRGTVTDTQYFGPGTRLTVL.

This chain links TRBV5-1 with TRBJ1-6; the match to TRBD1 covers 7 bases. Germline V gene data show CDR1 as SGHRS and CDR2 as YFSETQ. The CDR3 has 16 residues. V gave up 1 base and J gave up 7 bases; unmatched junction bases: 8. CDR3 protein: CASSLTGDSTNSPLHF. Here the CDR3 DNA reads TGCGCCAGCAGCTTGACCGGGGACAGTACAAATTCACCCCTCCACTTT.

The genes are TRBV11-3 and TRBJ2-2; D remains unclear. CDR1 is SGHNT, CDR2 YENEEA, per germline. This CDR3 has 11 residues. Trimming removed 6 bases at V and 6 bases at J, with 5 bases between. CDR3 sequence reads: CASRSSGELFF. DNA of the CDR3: TGTGCCAGCAGATCGTCCGGGGAGCTGTTTTTT. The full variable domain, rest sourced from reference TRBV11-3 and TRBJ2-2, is EAGVVQSPRYKIIEKKQPVAFWCNPISGHNTLYWYLQNLGQGPELLIRYENEEAVDDSQLPKDRFSAERLKGVDSTLKIQPAELGDSAVYLCASRSSGELFFGEGSRLTVL.